The sequence of this T cell receptor (beta chain) was determined in a study of T cells expressing NK-cell markers. The CDR3 sequence is 14 residues long. Reanalyzing the 5' RACE reads, TCRdb keeps one entry per CDR3 protein, without DNA. In total, the table holds some 460,000 distinct CDR3 sequences. The sequencing sample was made of blood T cells: a sorted CD56 or NKG2C T cell subset, CD4+ or CD8+ T cells, or bulk PBMC T cells (not recorded which). This clonotype was sampled from a woman aged 45-65 years in good health. This chain connects TRBV12-3 or TRBV12-4 to TRBJ1-4. The CDR3 protein is CASSLAGKNEKLFF.